This T cell receptor beta chain was obtained from a study of blood T cell repertoires in COVID-19 (dated by TCRdb to 2018 to 2021). With respect to the entire study: Samples from collaborators originated in the United States, Italy and Spain and spanned both the acute and convalescent phases of COVID-19. The prospective study material was composed of cDNA or gDNA derived from T cells, B-cell-depleted T cells, or PBMCs. The dataset comprised deeply sampled blood TCRbeta repertoires from subjects exposed to, actively infected with, or recovered from COVID-19. The repertoires were released in a freely available public database intended as a resource for research on the immune response to SARS-CoV-2. The samples were drawn from the first 160 participants of the ongoing ImmuneRACE study and from 1,254 subjects provided by 6 global collaborators. Nearly every sample came with metadata listing a de-identified subject ID, COVID-19 status, age in years and sex. Where available, HLA class I and class II types were obtained from metadata supplied by the sample provider rather than from assay-based typing.

Study-wide conclusions, independent of this receptor: How much clinical and demographic metadata was included differed by source and by participant, and the metadata was provided uncurated.

Whole blood was collected in K2EDTA tubes by collaborating institutions according to the institutions' own protocols. For TCRbeta analysis, collaborators shipped samples as frozen whole blood, isolated PBMCs, or DNA extracted from either of those sample types. Sequences MNHEY (CDR1) and SVGAGI (CDR2) are obtained from the germline V gene. Its CDR3 holds 15 amino acids, cysteine through phenylalanine. The retained sequence is limited to the CDR3, 45 bases, with the frame set at the first base. The V and J ends are trimmed by 0 bases and 0 bases, leaving 6 bases between them. TCRbeta CDR3 regions were amplified from genomic DNA using the immunoSEQ Assay, a bias-controlled multiplex PCR. The study's own analysis went as follows. The number of nucleated cells in each sample was estimated by amplification of reference gene primers within the assay. To quantify the absolute abundance of each unique TCRbeta CDR3 rearrangement, sequence reads were collapsed and filtered. For each sample, productive Simpson clonality was calculated as the square root of Simpson's diversity index over productive rearrangements. TCRdb re-hosts the immuneACCESS table, in-frame sequences only. Its copies lack some clones; in the studies checked, an unresolved V gene accounts for under half of them, and the cause for the rest is not known. The V and J calls and clone size were taken over from that table, and D and trimming were inferred from the DNA. The sample table records hundreds of thousands of clones; approximately 84% of these occur just once. Approximately 9% of the sample belongs to the ten largest clones.

This clone was counted between two and nine times. Its cognate antigen has yet to be identified. One base away there is no much larger clone; base qualities are not given. Sequences were obtained from peripheral blood. The sequence derives from a human donor in a cohort sampled during active COVID-19. This sequence uses TRBV6-5 and TRBJ2-1, with the identity of the D gene unclear. In nucleotide form, the sequence is TGTGCCAGCAGTTACTCCCCATCCTCCTACAATGAGCAGTTCTTC. It translates to CASSYSPSSYNEQFF.